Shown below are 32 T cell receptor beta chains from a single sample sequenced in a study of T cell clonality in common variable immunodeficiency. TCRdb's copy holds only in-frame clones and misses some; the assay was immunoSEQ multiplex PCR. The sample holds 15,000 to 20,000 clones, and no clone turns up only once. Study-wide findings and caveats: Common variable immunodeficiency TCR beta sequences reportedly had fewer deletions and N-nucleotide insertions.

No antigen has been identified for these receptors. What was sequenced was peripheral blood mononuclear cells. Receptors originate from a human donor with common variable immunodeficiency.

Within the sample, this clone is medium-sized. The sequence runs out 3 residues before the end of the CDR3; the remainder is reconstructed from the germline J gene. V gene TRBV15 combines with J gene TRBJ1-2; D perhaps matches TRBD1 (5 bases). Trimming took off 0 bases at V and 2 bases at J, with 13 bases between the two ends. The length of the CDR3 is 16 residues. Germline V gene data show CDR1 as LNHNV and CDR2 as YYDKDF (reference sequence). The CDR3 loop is CATSRDQGEGNYGYTF. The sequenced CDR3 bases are TGTGCCACCAGCAGAGATCAAGGGGAGGGCAACTATGGC. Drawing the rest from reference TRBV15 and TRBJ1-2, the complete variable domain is DAMVIQNPRYQVTQFGKPVTLSCSQTLNHNVMYWYQQKSSQAPKLLFHYYDKDFNNEADTPDNFQSRRPNTSFCFLDIRSPGLGDTAMYLCATSRDQGEGNYGYTFGSGTRLTVV.

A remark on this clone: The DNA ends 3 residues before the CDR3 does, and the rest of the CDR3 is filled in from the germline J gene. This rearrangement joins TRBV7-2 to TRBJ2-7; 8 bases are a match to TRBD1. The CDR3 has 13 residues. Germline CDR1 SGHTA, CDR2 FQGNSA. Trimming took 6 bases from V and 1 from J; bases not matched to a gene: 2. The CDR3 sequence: CASSRDRSYEQYF. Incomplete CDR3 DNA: TGTGCCAGCAGTCGGGACAGGTCCTACGAG.

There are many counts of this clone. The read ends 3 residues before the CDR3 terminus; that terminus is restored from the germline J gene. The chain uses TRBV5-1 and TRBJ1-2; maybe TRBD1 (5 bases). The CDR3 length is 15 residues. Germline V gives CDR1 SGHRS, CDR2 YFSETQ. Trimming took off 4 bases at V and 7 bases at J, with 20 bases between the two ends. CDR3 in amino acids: CASSPGRGRLGGYTF. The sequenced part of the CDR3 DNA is TGCGCCAGCAGCCCCGGGAGGGGCCGTCTGGGTGGC.

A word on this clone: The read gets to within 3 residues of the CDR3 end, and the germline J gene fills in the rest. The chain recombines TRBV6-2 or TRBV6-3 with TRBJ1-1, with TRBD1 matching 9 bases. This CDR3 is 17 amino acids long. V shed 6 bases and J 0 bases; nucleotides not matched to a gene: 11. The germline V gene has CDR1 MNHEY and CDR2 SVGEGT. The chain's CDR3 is CASSYGQGSGMNTEAFF. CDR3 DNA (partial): TGTGCCAGCAGCTACGGACAGGGGTCGGGGATGAACACTGAA.

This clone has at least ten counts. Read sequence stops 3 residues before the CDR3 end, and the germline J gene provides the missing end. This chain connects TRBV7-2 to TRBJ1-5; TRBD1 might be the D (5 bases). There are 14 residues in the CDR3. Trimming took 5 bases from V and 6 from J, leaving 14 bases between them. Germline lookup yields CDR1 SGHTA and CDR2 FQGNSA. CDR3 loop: CASSRDSGGQPQHF. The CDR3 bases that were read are TGTGCCAGCAGCCGAGACAGCGGGGGTCAGCCC.

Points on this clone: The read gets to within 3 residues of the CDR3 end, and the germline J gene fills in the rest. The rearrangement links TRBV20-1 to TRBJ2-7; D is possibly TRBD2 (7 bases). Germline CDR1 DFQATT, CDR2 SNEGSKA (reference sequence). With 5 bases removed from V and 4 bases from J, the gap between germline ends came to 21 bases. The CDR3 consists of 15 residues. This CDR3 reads CSAHPRGGTLYEQYF. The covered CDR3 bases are TGCAGTGCTCATCCAAGGGGGGGGACATTATACGAG.

CDR3 region: CASSPAVGQPQHF. The CDR3 DNA, read in part, is TGTGCCAGCAGCCCCGCGGTCGGTCAGCCC. V usage is TRBV7-2 and J usage is TRBJ1-5; D gene unclear. The read ends 3 residues shy of where the CDR3 ends; the end is completed using the germline J gene. Trimming stripped 5 bases from V and 6 bases from J, with 11 bases between. This CDR3 is 13 amino acids long. Germline CDR1 SGHTA, CDR2 FQGNSA.

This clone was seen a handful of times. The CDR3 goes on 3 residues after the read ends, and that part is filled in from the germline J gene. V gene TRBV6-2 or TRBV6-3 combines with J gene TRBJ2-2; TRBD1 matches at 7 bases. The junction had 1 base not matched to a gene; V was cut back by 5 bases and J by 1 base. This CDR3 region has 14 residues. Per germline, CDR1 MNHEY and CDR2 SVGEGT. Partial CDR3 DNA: TGTGCCAGCAGTCGGACAGGGAACACCGGGGAG. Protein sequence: CASSRTGNTGE. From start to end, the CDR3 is CASSRTGNTGELFF.

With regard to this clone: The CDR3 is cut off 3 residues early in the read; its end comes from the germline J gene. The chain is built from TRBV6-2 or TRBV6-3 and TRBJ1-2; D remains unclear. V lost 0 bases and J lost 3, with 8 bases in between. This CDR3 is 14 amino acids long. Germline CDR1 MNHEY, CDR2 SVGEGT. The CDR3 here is CASSYSPVYYGYTF. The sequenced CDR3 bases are TGTGCCAGCAGTTACTCGCCAGTTTACTATGGC.

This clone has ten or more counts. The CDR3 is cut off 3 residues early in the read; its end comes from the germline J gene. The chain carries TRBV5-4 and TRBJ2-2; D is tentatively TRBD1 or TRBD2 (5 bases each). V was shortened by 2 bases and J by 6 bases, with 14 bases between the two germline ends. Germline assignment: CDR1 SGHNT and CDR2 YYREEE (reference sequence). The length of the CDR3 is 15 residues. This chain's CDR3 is CASSFEGFGPGELFF. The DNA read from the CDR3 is TGTGCCAGCAGCTTTGAGGGGTTCGGCCCCGGGGAG.

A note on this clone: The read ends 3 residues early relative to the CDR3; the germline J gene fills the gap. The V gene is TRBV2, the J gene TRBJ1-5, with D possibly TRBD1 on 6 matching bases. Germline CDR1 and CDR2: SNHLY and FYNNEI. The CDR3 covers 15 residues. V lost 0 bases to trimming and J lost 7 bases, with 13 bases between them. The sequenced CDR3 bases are TGTGCCAGCAGTGAAGCTTTGGGGGCCGGACAGCCC. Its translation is CASSEALGAGQP. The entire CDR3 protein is CASSEALGAGQPQHF.

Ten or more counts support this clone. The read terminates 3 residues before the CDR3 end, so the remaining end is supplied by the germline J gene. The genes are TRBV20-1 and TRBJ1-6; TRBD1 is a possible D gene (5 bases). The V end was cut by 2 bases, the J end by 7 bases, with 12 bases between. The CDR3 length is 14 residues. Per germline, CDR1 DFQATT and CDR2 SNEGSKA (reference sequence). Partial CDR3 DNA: TGCAGTGCTAGATGGGGCGCTGGGAATTCACCC. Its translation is CSARWGAGNSP. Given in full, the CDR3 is CSARWGAGNSPLHF.

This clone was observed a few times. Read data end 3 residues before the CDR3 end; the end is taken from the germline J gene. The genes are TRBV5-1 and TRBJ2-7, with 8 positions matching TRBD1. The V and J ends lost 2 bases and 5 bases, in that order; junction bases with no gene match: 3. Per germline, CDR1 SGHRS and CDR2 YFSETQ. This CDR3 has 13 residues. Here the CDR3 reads CASSFAGGDEQYF. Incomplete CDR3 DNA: TGCGCCAGCAGCTTTGCAGGGGGCGACGAG.

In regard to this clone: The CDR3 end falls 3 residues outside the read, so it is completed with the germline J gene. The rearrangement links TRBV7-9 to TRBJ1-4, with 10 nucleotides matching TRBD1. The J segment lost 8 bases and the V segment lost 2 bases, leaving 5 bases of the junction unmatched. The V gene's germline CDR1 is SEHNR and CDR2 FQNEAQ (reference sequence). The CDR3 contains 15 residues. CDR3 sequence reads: CASSLPGQGHEKLFF. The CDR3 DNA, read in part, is TGTGCCAGCAGCTTACCGGGACAGGGGCACGAAAAA.

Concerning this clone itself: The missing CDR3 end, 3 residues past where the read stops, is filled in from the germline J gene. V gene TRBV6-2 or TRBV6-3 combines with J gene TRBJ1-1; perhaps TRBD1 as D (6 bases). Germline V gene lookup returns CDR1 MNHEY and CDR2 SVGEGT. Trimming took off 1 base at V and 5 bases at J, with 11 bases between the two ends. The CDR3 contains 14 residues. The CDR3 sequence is CASSYFGRGTEAFF. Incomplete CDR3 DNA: TGTGCCAGCAGTTACTTCGGCAGGGGAACTGAA.

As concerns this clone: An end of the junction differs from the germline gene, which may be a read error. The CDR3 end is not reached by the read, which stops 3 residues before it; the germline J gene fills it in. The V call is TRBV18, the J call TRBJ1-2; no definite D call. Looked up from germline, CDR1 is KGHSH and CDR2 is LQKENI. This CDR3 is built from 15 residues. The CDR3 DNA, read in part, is TGTGCCAGCTCATCACCGAACCCGGGGTTGAATGGC. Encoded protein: CASSSPNPGLNG. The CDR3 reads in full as CASSSPNPGLNGYTF.

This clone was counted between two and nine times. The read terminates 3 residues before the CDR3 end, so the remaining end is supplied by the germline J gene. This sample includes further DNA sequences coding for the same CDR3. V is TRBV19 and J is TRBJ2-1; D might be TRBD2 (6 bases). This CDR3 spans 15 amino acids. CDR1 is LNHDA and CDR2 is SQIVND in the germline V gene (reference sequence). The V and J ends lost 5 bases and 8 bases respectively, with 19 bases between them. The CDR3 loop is CASSHGVGTGDEQFF. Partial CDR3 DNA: TGTGCCAGTAGTCACGGGGTAGGGACGGGGGATGAG.

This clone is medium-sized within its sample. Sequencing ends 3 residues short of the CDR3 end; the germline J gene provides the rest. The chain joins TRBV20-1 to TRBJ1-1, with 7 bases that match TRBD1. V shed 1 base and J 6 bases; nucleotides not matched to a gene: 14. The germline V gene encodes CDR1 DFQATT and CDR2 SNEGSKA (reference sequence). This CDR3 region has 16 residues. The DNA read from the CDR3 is TGCAGTGCTAGAGCATCGGGACGACAGGGTTACGCTGAA. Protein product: CSARASGRQGYAE. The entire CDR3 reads CSARASGRQGYAEAFF.

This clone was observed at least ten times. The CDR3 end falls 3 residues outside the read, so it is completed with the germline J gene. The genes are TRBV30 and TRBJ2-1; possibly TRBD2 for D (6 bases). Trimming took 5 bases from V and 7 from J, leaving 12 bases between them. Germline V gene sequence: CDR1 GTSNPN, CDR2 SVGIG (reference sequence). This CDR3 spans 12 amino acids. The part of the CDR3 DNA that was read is TGTGCCTGGCTCCGGCGGGGTAATGAG. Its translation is CAWLRRGNE. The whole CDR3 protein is CAWLRRGNEQFF.

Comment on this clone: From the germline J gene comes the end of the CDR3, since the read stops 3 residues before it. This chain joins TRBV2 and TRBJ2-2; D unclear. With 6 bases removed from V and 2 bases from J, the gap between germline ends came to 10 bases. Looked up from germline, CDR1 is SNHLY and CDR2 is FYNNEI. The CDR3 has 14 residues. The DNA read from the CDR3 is TGTGCCAGCAGGCGAAACCTTAACACCGGGGAG. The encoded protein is CASRRNLNTGE. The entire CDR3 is CASRRNLNTGELFF.

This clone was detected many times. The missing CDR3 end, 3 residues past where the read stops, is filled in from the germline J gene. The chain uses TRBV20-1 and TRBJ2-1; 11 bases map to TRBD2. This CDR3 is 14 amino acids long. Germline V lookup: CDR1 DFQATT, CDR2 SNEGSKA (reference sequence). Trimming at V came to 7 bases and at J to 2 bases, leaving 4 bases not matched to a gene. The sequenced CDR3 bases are TGCAGTGGCCCGACTAGCGGGGCCTACAATGAG. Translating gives CSGPTSGAYNE. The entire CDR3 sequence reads CSGPTSGAYNEQFF.

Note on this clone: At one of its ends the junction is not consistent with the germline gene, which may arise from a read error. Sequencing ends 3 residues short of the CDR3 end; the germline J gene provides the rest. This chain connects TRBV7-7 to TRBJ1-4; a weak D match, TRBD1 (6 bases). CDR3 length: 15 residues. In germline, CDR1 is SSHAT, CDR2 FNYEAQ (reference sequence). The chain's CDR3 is CASSSTGTSGGKLFF. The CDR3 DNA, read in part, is TGTGCTAGCAGCTCGACCGGGACAAGCGGAGGAAAA.

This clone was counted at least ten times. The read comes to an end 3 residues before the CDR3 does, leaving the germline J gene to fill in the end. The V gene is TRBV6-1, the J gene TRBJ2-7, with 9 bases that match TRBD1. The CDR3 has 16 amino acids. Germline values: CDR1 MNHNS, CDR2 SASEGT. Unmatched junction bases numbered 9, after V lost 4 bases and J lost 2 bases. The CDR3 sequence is CASSVKGQGIPYEQYF. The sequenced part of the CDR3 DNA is TGTGCCAGCAGTGTCAAGGGACAGGGAATTCCCTACGAG.

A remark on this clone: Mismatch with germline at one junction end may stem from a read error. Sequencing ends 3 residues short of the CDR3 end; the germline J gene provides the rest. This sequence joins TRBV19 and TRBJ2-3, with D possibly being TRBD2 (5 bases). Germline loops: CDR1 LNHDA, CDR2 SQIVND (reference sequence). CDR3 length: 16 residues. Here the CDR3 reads CASSIDPDPSIDTQYF. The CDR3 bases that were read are TGTGCCAGTAGTATAGATCCGGATCCTAGCATAGATACG.

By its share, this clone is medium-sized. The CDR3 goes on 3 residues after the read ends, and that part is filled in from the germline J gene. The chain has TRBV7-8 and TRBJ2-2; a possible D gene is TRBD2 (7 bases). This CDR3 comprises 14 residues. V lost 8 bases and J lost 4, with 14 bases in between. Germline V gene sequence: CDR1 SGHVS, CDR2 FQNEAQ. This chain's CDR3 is CASSGGGGTGELFF. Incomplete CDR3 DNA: TGTGCCAGCTCCGGAGGGGGGGGCACCGGGGAG.

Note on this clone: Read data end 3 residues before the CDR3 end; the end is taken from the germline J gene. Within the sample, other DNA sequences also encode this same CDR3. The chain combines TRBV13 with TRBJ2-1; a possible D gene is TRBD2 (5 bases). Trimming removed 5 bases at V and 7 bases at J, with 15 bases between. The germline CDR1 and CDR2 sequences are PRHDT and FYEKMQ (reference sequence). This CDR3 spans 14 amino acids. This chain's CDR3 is CASSPLTSGNEQFF. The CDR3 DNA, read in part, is TGTGCCAGCAGCCCCCTGACGAGCGGAAATGAG.

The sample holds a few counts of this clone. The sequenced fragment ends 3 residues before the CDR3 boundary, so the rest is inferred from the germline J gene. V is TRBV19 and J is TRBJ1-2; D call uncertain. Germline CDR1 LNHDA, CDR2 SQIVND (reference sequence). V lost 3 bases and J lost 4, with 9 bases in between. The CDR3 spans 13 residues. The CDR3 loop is CASSIRGGYGYTF. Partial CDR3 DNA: TGTGCCAGTAGTATTCGGGGTGGCTATGGC.

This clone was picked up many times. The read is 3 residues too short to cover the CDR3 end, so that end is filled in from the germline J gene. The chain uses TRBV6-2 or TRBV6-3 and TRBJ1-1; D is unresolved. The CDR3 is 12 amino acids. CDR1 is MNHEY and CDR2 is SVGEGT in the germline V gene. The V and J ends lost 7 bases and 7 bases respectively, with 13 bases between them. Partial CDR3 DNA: TGTGCCAGCAAACGGTCCTCTCTTGAA. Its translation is CASKRSSLE. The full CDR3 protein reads CASKRSSLEAFF.

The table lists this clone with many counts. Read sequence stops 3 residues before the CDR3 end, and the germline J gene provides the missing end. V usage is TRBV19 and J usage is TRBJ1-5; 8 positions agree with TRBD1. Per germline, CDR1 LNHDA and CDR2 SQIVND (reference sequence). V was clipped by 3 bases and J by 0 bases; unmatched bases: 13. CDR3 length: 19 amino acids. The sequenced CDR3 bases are TGTGCCAGTAGTATGATCCCCGGGACAGGAGGTTATAGCAATCAGCCC. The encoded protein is CASSMIPGTGGYSNQP. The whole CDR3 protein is CASSMIPGTGGYSNQPQHF.

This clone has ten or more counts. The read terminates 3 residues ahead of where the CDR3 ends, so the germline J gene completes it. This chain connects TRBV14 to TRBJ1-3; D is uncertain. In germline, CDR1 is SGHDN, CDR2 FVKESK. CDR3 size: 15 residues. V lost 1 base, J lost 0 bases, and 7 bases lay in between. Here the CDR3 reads CASSQGGSSGNTIYF. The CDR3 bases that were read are TGTGCCAGCAGCCAAGGAGGCAGCTCTGGAAACACC. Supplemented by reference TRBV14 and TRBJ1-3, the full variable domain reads EAGVTQFPSHSVIEKGQTVTLRCDPISGHDNLYWYRRVMGKEIKFLLHFVKESKQDESGMPNNRFLAERTGGTYSTLKVQPAELEDSGVYFCASSQGGSSGNTIYFGEGSWLTVV.

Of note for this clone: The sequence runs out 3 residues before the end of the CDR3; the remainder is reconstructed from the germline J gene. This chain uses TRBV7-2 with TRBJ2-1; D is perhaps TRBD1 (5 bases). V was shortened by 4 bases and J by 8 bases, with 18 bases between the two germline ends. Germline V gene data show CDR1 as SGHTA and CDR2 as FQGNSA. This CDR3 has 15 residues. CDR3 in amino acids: CASSSVLVQGDEQFF. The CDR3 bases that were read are TGTGCCAGCAGCTCCGTATTGGTTCAGGGCGATGAG.

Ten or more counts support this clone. The sequenced CDR3 bases are TGCAGTGCTAGAGCGCTTGGCGGTGGCACAGATACG. Amino acid sequence: CSARALGGGTDT. The full CDR3 reads CSARALGGGTDTQYF. The genes are TRBV20-1 and TRBJ2-3, with D unresolved. The sequenced fragment ends 3 residues before the CDR3 boundary, so the rest is inferred from the germline J gene. Trimming took off 1 base at V and 1 base at J, with 12 bases between the two ends. The CDR3 is made up of 15 amino acids. CDR1 and CDR2 (germline): DFQATT, SNEGSKA (reference sequence).